The 8 T cell receptor beta chains listed next were all sequenced from one sample in a study of blood T cell repertoires in COVID-19. Libraries were prepared by immunoSEQ multiplex PCR; TCRdb keeps only in-frame clonotypes and omits some of them. The sample contains around 250,000 clones, almost 85% of which appear only once. Sequencing was performed on PBMCs or T cells enriched from blood (not recorded which). The origin of the receptors is a man aged 35 to 55 who had recovered from COVID-19.

This chain connects TRBV6-5 to TRBJ2-1; D perhaps matches TRBD1 (6 bases). V dropped 3 bases and J dropped 8 bases, with 14 bases sitting between them. The germline V gene has CDR1 MNHEY and CDR2 SVGAGI. The CDR3 consists of 14 residues. CDR3 DNA: TGTGCCAGCAGTTATAGAAGCAGGGGCTATGAGCAGTTCTTC. Its protein is CASSYRSRGYEQFF.

J is TRBJ2-7 and V is TRBV6-5; unclear D gene. Trimming pared 2 bases from V and 2 bases from J, leaving 13 bases between. Per germline, CDR1 MNHEY and CDR2 SVGAGI. The CDR3 is 15 amino acids. CDR3: CASSYGWAGTYEQYF. The CDR3 region has the DNA TGTGCCAGCAGTTACGGGTGGGCCGGTACCTACGAGCAGTACTTC.

V and J are TRBV5-1 and TRBJ2-7; TRBD1 matches 10 bases. The ends lost 3 bases at V and 3 bases at J; junction bases unmatched: 9. The V gene's germline CDR1 is SGHRS and CDR2 YFSETQ. The CDR3 spans 16 residues. The CDR3 region is CASSSGQGFDSYEQYF. CDR3 DNA: TGCGCCAGCAGCTCGGGACAGGGGTTCGATAGCTACGAGCAGTACTTC. The full variable domain, with the rest looked up from reference TRBV5-1 and TRBJ2-7, is KAGVTQTPRYLIKTRGQQVTLSCSPISGHRSVSWYQQTPGQGLQFLFEYFSETQRNKGNFPGRFSGRQFSNSRSEMNVSTLELGDSALYLCASSSGQGFDSYEQYFGPGTRLTVT.

The chain has TRBV10-2 and TRBJ2-7, with TRBD2 matching over 12 bases. The CDR3 extends over 15 amino acids. Trimming took 4 bases from V and 4 from J; bases not matched to a gene: 5. Germline CDR1 reads WSHSY; CDR2 reads SAAADI. The chain's CDR3 is CASSGYGTSGYEQYF. Written as DNA, the CDR3 is TGCGCCAGCAGTGGTTACGGGACTAGCGGGTACGAGCAGTACTTC.

The J gene is TRBJ1-4, the V gene TRBV5-1; weak D call: TRBD1 (6 bases). V was cut by 7 bases and J by 8 bases, with 15 bases left in between. Germline CDR1 and CDR2: SGHRS and YFSETQ. This CDR3 is 13 amino acids long. In DNA form, the CDR3 reads TGCGCCAGCGGGCAGGGGCGAAAGGAAAAACTGTTTTTT. As protein: CASGQGRKEKLFF. The variable domain in full, with the rest retrieved from reference TRBV5-1 and TRBJ1-4, is KAGVTQTPRYLIKTRGQQVTLSCSPISGHRSVSWYQQTPGQGLQFLFEYFSETQRNKGNFPGRFSGRQFSNSRSEMNVSTLELGDSALYLCASGQGRKEKLFFGSGTQLSVL.

This clone came up once. This rearrangement joins TRBV30 to TRBJ1-5, with 8 nucleotides matching TRBD1. CDR3 length: 14 residues. V was pared by 5 bases and J by 6 bases, with 9 bases of the junction left unmatched. From germline, CDR1 is GTSNPN and CDR2 SVGIG (reference sequence). The CDR3 region is CAWANGQGTQPQHF. The CDR3 nucleotides are TGTGCCTGGGCTAACGGACAGGGCACTCAGCCCCAGCATTTT. Drawing the rest from reference TRBV30 and TRBJ1-5, the complete variable domain is SQTIHQWPATLVQPVGSPLSLECTVEGTSNPNLYWYRQAAGRGLQLLFYSVGIGQISSEVPQNLSASRPQDRQFILSSKKLLLSDSGFYLCAWANGQGTQPQHFGDGTRLSIL.

J is TRBJ2-7 and V is TRBV19; D not certain. V was shortened by 5 bases and J by 1 base, with 12 bases between the two germline ends. The CDR3 has 14 residues. Germline CDR1 and CDR2: LNHDA and SQIVND (reference sequence). CDR3 DNA sequence: TGTGCCAGTAGTGGATCCAGGTATTCCTACGAGCAGTACTTC. It encodes CASSGSRYSYEQYF.

The gene calls are TRBV18 and TRBJ1-1, with 7 bases that match TRBD1. This CDR3 has 14 amino acids. CDR1 is KGHSH and CDR2 is LQKENI in the germline V gene. V gave up 5 bases and J gave up 9 bases; unmatched junction bases: 12. The DNA for the CDR3 is TGTGCCAGCTCATCAGACAGGGTCCTAAACCAAGCTTTCTTT. Translation: CASSSDRVLNQAFF.